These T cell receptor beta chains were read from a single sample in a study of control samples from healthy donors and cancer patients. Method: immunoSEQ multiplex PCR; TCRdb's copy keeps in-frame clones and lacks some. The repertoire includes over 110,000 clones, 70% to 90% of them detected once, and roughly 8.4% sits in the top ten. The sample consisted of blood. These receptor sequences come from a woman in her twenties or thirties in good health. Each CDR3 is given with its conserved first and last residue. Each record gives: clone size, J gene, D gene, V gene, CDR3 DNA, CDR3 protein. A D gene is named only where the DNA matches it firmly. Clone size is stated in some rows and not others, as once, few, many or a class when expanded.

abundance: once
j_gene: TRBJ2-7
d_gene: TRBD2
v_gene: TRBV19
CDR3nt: TGTGCCAGTAGTCCCGGGACTAGCGGGTACGAGCAGTACTTC
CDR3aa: CASSPGTSGYEQYF

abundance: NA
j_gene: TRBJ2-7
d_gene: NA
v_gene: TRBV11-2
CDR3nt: TGTGCCAGCAGCCTCAATTCGGCCTACGAGCAGTACTTC
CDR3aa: CASSLNSAYEQYF

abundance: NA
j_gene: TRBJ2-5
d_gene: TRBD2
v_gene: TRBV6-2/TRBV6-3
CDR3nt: TGTGCCAGCAGTTACTCGTTGGACCGGCGGGAGAGCGTGGAGACCCAGTACTTC
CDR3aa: CASSYSLDRRESVETQYF

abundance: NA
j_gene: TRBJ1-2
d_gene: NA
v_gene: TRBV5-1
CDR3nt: TGCGCCAGCAGCTTGGATGCGGGGGATAGTGGCTACACCTTC
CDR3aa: CASSLDAGDSGYTF

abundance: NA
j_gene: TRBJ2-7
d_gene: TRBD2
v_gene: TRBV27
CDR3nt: TGTGCCAGCAGGGTAACTAGCGGGGGAACCTACGAGCAGTACTTC
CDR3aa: CASRVTSGGTYEQYF

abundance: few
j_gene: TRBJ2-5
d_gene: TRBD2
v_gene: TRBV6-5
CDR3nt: TGTGCCAGCAGCGGGACTAGTCAAGAGACCCAGTACTTC
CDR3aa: CASSGTSQETQYF

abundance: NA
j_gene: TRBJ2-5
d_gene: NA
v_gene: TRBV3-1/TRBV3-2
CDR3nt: TGTGCCAGCAGCCAAGAACTCGAACAAGAGACCCAGTACTTC
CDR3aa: CASSQELEQETQYF

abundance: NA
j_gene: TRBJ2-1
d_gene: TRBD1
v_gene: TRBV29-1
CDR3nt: TGCAGCGCAAACAGGGGGAACAATGAGCAGTTCTTC
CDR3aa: CSANRGNNEQFF

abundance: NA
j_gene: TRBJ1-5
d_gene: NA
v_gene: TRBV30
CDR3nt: TGTGCCTGGAGTGAAGGGGTAGGCCAGCCCCAGCATTTT
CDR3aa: CAWSEGVGQPQHF

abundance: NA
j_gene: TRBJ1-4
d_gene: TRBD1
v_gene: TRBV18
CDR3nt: TGTGCCAGCTCAGATCGGACAGGGGATGCTGAAAAACTGTTTTTT
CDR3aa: CASSDRTGDAEKLFF

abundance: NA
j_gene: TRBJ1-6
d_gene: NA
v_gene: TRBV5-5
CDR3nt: TGTGCCAGCAGCTTGCTTGGAGGCTATGACGACGGACTAGGTCAATCACCCCTCCACTTT
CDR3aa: CASSLLGGYDDGLGQSPLHF

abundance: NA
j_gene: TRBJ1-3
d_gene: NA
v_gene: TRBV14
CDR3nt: TGTGCCAGCAGCCAAGATTCCCCTAGGAATGGAAACACCATATATTTT
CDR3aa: CASSQDSPRNGNTIYF

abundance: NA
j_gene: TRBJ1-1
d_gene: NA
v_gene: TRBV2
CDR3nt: TGTGCCAGCGATCAGGGACTTCACACTGAAGCTTTCTTT
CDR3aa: CASDQGLHTEAFF

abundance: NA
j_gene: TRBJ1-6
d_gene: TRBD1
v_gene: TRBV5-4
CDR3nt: TGTGCCAGCAGCCCGGCGACAGGGAGACCCCCCCTCCACTTT
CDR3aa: CASSPATGRPPLHF

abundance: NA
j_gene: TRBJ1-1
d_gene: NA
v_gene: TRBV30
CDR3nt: TGTGCCGGGCTGACAGGACCGAACACTGAAGCTTTCTTT
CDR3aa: CAGLTGPNTEAFF

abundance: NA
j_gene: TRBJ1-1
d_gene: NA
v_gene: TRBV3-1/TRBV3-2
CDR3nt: TGTGCCAGCAGCCCATGGACGGGAAGTGAAGCTTTCTTT
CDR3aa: CASSPWTGSEAFF

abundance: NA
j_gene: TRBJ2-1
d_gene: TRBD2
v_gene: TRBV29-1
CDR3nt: TGCAGCGTTCGGCGAGCGGGAGGTGTTGAGCAGTTCTTC
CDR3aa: CSVRRAGGVEQFF

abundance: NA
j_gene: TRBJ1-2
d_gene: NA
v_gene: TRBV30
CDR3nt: TGTGCCTGTGACCTGAAGCACTATGGCTACACCTTC
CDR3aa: CACDLKHYGYTF

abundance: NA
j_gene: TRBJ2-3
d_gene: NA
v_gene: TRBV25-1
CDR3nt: TGTGCCAGCAGTCTGGGGCAGGGATTAGATACGCAGTATTTT
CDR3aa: CASSLGQGLDTQYF

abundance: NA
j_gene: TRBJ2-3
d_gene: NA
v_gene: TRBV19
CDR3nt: TGTGCCAGTAGTATAGAGGGACGAGGACGAGGAGGAGCAGATACGCAGTATTTT
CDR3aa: CASSIEGRGRGGADTQYF

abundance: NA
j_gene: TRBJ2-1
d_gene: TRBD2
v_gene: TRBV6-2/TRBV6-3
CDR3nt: TGTGCCAGCAGTTACCAGCGCCGGACTAGCGGGTCGGAGCGAGTCTTC
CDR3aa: CASSYQRRTSGSERVF

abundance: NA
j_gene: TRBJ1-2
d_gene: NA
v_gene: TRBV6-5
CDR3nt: TGTGCCAGCAGTTACGGGGATATGGGGACACCCTATGGCTACACCTTC
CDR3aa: CASSYGDMGTPYGYTF

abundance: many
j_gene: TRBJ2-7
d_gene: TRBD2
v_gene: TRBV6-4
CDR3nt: TGTGCCAGCAGTGACGGGTTAGCGGGAGACTCCTACGAGCAGTACTTC
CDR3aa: CASSDGLAGDSYEQYF

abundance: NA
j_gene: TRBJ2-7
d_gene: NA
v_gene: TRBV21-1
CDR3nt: TGTGCCAGCAGCAAAGGTGGCGGGAGGGCCGACGAGCAGTACTTC
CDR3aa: CASSKGGGRADEQYF

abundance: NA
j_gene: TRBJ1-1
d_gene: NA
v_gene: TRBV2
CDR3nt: TGTGCCAGCAGTGTAAGGGGTACTGAAGCTTTCTTT
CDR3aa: CASSVRGTEAFF